The entry below gives a single T cell receptor (beta chain) sequence along with its context. The antigen is not known. Donors consisted of healthy bone marrow donors. This sample stems from a study of cytomegalovirus exposure and HLA in healthy donors. Trimming removed 2 bases at V and 5 bases at J, with 10 bases between. Germline V lookup: CDR1 KGHSH, CDR2 LQKENI. This CDR3 contains 14 residues. Study-level findings and limits: Near-uniform donor sequencing depth was presumed by presence/absence analyses. Researchers catalogued over 150 TCR beta chains as cytomegalovirus-associated.

The PCR ran on 60 Vbeta and 13 Jbeta primers. TCRdb keeps only in-frame clones here, not all; method: immunoSEQ multiplex PCR. Seen here are 190,000 or so clones, over 80% observed once, and the top ten hold about 1.6%. This TCR came from a man aged 50-59 years in good health and CMV-seronegative. The sequenced sample consisted of PBMCs. This rearrangement joins TRBV18 to TRBJ1-5, with no clear D. The CDR3 spells CASSPGLQDQPQHF. CDR3 in DNA: TGTGCCAGCTCACCAGGGTTGCAGGATCAGCCCCAGCATTTT.